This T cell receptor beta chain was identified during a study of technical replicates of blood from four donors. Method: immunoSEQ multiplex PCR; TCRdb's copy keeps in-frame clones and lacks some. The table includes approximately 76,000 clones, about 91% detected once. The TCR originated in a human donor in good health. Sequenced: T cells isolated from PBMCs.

The CDR3 DNA is TGTGCCAGCAGTACTTACGGGGAAAAACTGTTTTTT. This translates into CASSTYGEKLFF. This chain uses TRBV25-1 with TRBJ1-4; D call uncertain. Deletions cut 5 bases from V and 8 bases from J, with 9 bases between. This CDR3 has 12 residues. The V gene's germline CDR1 is MGHDK and CDR2 SYGVNS.